A single sample is the source of the 28 T cell receptor beta chains below, sequenced in a study of neurological immune-mediated disorders. TCRdb reprocessed the 5' RACE reads via MiXCR and lists one record per CDR3 protein. The top ten hold 1% to 1.5% of the sample, which has about 120,000 distinct CDR3 sequences, about 3.4% seen once. Sequencing used PBMCs. The receptors derive from a woman between 25 and 40 years old with multiple sclerosis.

This clonotype occurred many times. V is TRBV6-1 and J is TRBJ1-4; unclear D gene. CDR3 length equals 13 residues. Germline lookup yields CDR1 MNHNS and CDR2 SASEGT. Trimming removed 1 base from V and 8 bases from J, with 8 bases in between. The CDR3 nucleotides read TGTGCCAGCAGTGAAGTTTTCGGGGAAAAACTGTTTTTT. Translated, it gives CASSEVFGEKLFF.

This clonotype was seen repeatedly, ten times or more. The gene calls are TRBV20-1 and TRBJ2-1; TRBD2 is a possible D gene (6 bases). The germline V and J ends were trimmed by 0 bases and 0 bases, with 18 bases remaining between them. Germline lookup yields CDR1 DFQATT and CDR2 SNEGSKA (reference sequence). This CDR3 comprises 18 residues. DNA of the CDR3: TGCAGTGCTAGAGATCTGACCGGGGAGGTGAGCTCCTACAATGAGCAGTTCTTC. It encodes CSARDLTGEVSSYNEQFF.

This clonotype was seen repeatedly, ten times or more. The chain has TRBV19 and TRBJ1-2; D is unresolved. This CDR3 contains 13 residues. The germline CDR1 and CDR2 sequences are LNHDA and SQIVND (reference sequence). With 7 bases removed from V and 6 bases from J, the gap between germline ends came to 15 bases. Here the CDR3 DNA reads TGTGCCAGTAACCTGGACGGGCATCATGGCTACACCTTC. It specifies CASNLDGHHGYTF.

On this clonotype: Compared with germline, one end of the junction differs, possibly owing to a read error. V usage is TRBV20-1 and J usage is TRBJ2-5, with D possibly TRBD2 on 7 matching bases. CDR3 length: 14 amino acids. The V gene's germline CDR1 is DFQATT and CDR2 SNEGSKA (reference sequence). CDR3 sequence (DNA): TGCAGTGCACCAAGGGGGGGCTTCCCCTGGCCCCAGAACTTC. It encodes CSAPRGGFPWPQNF.

This clonotype was counted only a few times. The chain joins TRBV4-3 to TRBJ1-1; possible D gene TRBD1, 6 bases. With 0 bases removed from V and 5 bases from J, the gap between germline ends came to 13 bases. The CDR3 runs to 15 residues. Germline CDR1 LGHNA, CDR2 YSLEER. The CDR3 is CASSQDTTGWTEAFF. The CDR3, as DNA: TGCGCCAGCAGCCAAGACACGACAGGATGGACTGAAGCTTTCTTT.

The chain employs TRBV29-1 and TRBJ1-1; weak D call: TRBD1 (5 bases). Germline V lookup: CDR1 SQVTM, CDR2 ANQGSEA. The V end was cut by 3 bases, the J end by 11 bases, with 10 bases between. The CDR3 is 10 residues long. This CDR3 reads CSVEGPGAFF. The CDR3, as DNA: TGCAGCGTTGAGGGACCTGGCGCTTTCTTT.

This clonotype has ten or more counts. The genes are TRBV12-3 or TRBV12-4 and TRBJ2-3; the match to TRBD1 covers 8 bases. This CDR3 region has 15 residues. V dropped 5 bases and J dropped 5; count of bases not matched to a gene: 9. The DNA for the CDR3 is TGTGCCAGCAGTGACAGGGGAGACCCGATAGATACGCAGTATTTT. It specifies CASSDRGDPIDTQYF.

This clonotype was detected many times. The gene calls are TRBV20-1 and TRBJ2-7; 10 bases are a match to TRBD2. The CDR3 has 14 amino acids. Per germline, CDR1 DFQATT and CDR2 SNEGSKA (reference sequence). V was pared by 2 bases and J by 5 bases, with 6 bases of the junction left unmatched. The CDR3 protein is CSARPGTSAHEQYF. CDR3 bases: TGCAGTGCTAGACCCGGGACTAGCGCCCACGAGCAGTACTTC.

The table lists this clonotype with many counts. The chain uses TRBV5-1 and TRBJ1-1; D is unresolved. From germline, CDR1 is SGHRS and CDR2 YFSETQ. V was pared by 0 bases and J by 1 base, with 10 bases between. This CDR3 has 15 amino acids. The CDR3 spells CASSLDLAGNTEAFF. CDR3 bases: TGCGCCAGCAGCTTGGATTTGGCCGGGAACACTGAAGCTTTCTTT.

This clonotype was detected many times. V is TRBV6-5 and J is TRBJ2-7; 8 bases are shared with TRBD1. This CDR3 region has 12 residues. The junction had 0 bases not matched to a gene; V was cut back by 6 bases and J by 2 bases. Germline assignment: CDR1 MNHEY and CDR2 SVGAGI. In DNA, the CDR3 is TGTGCCAGCAGGACAGGGGCCTACGAGCAGTACTTC. This codes for CASRTGAYEQYF.

The sample holds many counts of this clonotype. The genes are TRBV20-1 and TRBJ1-1; a possible D gene is TRBD1 (5 bases). This CDR3 region has 15 residues. V lost 5 bases and J 5 bases, leaving 21 bases between the germline ends. Per germline, CDR1 DFQATT and CDR2 SNEGSKA (reference sequence). In DNA, the CDR3 is TGCAGTGCTCCCCGGGCAGGGATCGGGAGTACTGAAGCTTTCTTT. It specifies CSAPRAGIGSTEAFF.

The table lists this clonotype with a few counts. Given a much more abundant clone one base away, this may be a read error. The chain couples TRBV6-1 to TRBJ1-2; D remains ambiguous. CDR1 and CDR2 from the germline V gene are MNHNS and SASEGT. CDR3 length equals 13 residues. The germline V and J ends were trimmed by 4 bases and 6 bases, with 12 bases remaining between them. CDR3 loop: CASSVKGVDGYTF. Here the CDR3 DNA reads TGTGCCAGCAGTGTTAAGGGCGTAGATGGCTACACCTTC.

This clonotype was counted at least ten times. J is TRBJ1-1 and V is TRBV5-1; 8 bases line up with TRBD1. CDR3 length: 14 amino acids. In germline, CDR1 is SGHRS, CDR2 YFSETQ. V lost 0 bases, J lost 6 bases, and 4 bases stayed unmatched. CDR3 sequence (DNA): TGCGCCAGCAGCTTGGTACAGGGGGGGGCTGAAGCTTTCTTT. It yields the protein CASSLVQGGAEAFF.

This clonotype was counted ten times or more. This chain uses TRBV7-2 with TRBJ1-4, with TRBD1 matching 8 bases. V shed 5 bases, J shed 4 bases, and the junction held 6 bases outside the gene matches. Per germline, CDR1 SGHTA and CDR2 FQGNSA. This CDR3 region has 15 residues. DNA for the CDR3: TGTGCCAGCAGCATTCAGACAGGGGTTAATGAAAAACTGTTTTTT. This encodes CASSIQTGVNEKLFF.

This clonotype was observed at least ten times. The chain links TRBV29-1 to TRBJ1-1; D remains unclear. Germline V gene sequence: CDR1 SQVTM, CDR2 ANQGSEA. The CDR3 is made up of 10 amino acids. The V end lost 7 bases, the J end lost 10 bases, and 13 bases lay between the germline ends. This chain's CDR3 is CSARSNAAFF. For the CDR3, the DNA is TGCAGCGCCCGTTCGAACGCAGCTTTCTTT.

The sample holds many counts of this clonotype. The V and J genes are TRBV5-1 and TRBJ1-1; D call uncertain. Per germline, CDR1 SGHRS and CDR2 YFSETQ. V was cut by 0 bases and J by 1 base, with 7 bases left in between. The CDR3 covers 14 residues. DNA of the CDR3: TGCGCCAGCAGCTTGGACGGCAAGAACACTGAAGCTTTCTTT. As protein: CASSLDGKNTEAFF. The full variable domain, in which reference TRBV5-1 and TRBJ1-1 provide the parts outside the CDR3, is KAGVTQTPRYLIKTRGQQVTLSCSPISGHRSVSWYQQTPGQGLQFLFEYFSETQRNKGNFPGRFSGRQFSNSRSEMNVSTLELGDSALYLCASSLDGKNTEAFFGQGTRLTVV.

This clonotype was recorded at least ten times. The rearrangement uses TRBV7-2 and TRBJ2-1, with 11 positions matching TRBD2. Germline V CDR1 and CDR2: SGHTA, FQGNSA. V was pared by 1 base and J by 2 bases, with 10 bases of the junction left unmatched. This CDR3 comprises 19 residues. Here the CDR3 DNA reads TGTGCCAGCAGCTTAGTCGGTCTAGCGGGAGGTGAAACCTACAATGAGCAGTTCTTC. Its translation: CASSLVGLAGGETYNEQFF.

The rearrangement joins TRBV12-3 or TRBV12-4 to TRBJ2-7, with D perhaps assigned TRBD1 or TRBD2 (5 bases each). Between the trimmed V and J ends, which lost 7 bases and 6 bases, there was a span of 13 bases. The CDR3 is 12 residues long. CDR3 DNA: TGTGCCAGCACCAACCCGGGACGCGAGCAGTACTTC. This translates into CASTNPGREQYF.

The chain combines TRBV20-1 with TRBJ2-5; 8 bases fit TRBD2. Per germline, CDR1 DFQATT and CDR2 SNEGSKA (reference sequence). Trimming cost V 6 bases and J 5 bases; bases outside gene matches: 5. This CDR3 is built from 12 residues. Here the CDR3 DNA reads TGCAGTGCAACGTCTAGCGGGGAGACCCAGTACTTC. Its translation: CSATSSGETQYF.

This clonotype was counted at least ten times. The gene calls are TRBV5-5 and TRBJ2-3; D is perhaps TRBD2 (5 bases). CDR1 and CDR2 from the germline V gene are SGHKS and YYEKEE (reference sequence). The germline V and J ends were trimmed by 0 bases and 4 bases, with 15 bases remaining between them. CDR3 length: 16 amino acids. The chain's CDR3 is CASSLGAGFSADTQYF. As DNA, the CDR3 is TGTGCCAGCAGCTTGGGGGCGGGCTTCAGCGCAGATACGCAGTATTTT.

This clonotype has ten or more counts. This chain links TRBV20-1 with TRBJ2-3, with 13 bases lining up with TRBD2. Germline values: CDR1 DFQATT, CDR2 SNEGSKA (reference sequence). The CDR3 loop spans 15 amino acids. CDR3 protein: CSGLLAGGLTDTQYF. As DNA, the CDR3 is TGCAGCGGACTACTAGCGGGGGGGCTAACAGATACGCAGTATTTT.

This clonotype was detected many times. J is TRBJ1-2 and V is TRBV20-1; no clear D. Looked up from germline, CDR1 is DFQATT and CDR2 is SNEGSKA (reference sequence). This CDR3 is 14 amino acids long. V lost 6 bases and J 2 bases, leaving 16 bases between the germline ends. CDR3 amino acids: CSAVQRTENYGYTF. CDR3 nucleotides: TGCAGTGCAGTCCAACGGACTGAGAACTATGGCTACACCTTC.

This clonotype was recorded at least ten times. This sequence joins TRBV20-1 and TRBJ1-5, with 12 positions matching TRBD1. The CDR3 contains 16 residues. Looked up from germline, CDR1 is DFQATT and CDR2 is SNEGSKA (reference sequence). V lost 5 bases and J lost 3; bases outside the gene matches: 8. CDR3 bases: TGCAGTGCTCCGGGACAGGGGGCCGGGAACAATCAGCCCCAGCATTTT. It codes for CSAPGQGAGNNQPQHF.

In its sample, this clonotype was seen many times. CDR3 sequence: CAWADRGTEAFF. The CDR3 nucleotides are TGTGCCTGGGCCGACAGGGGCACTGAAGCTTTCTTT. The V gene is TRBV30, the J gene TRBJ1-1; TRBD1 matches at 8 bases. This CDR3 has 12 residues. V shed 5 bases, J shed 4 bases, and the junction held 3 bases outside the gene matches. The germline V gene has CDR1 GTSNPN and CDR2 SVGIG (reference sequence).

Ten or more counts support this clonotype. The gene calls are TRBV19 and TRBJ1-1; D not resolved. Trimming shortened V by 9 bases and J by 8 bases, and 16 bases separated the two germline ends. Germline V CDR1 and CDR2: LNHDA, SQIVND (reference sequence). The CDR3 totals 12 residues. CDR3 sequence (DNA): TGTGCCAGCAGTCCTACAGCGAACGAAGCTTTCTTT. Its translation: CASSPTANEAFF.

This clonotype was counted ten times or more. V gene TRBV20-1 combines with J gene TRBJ2-7, with 7 bases lining up with TRBD2. CDR1 and CDR2 (germline): DFQATT, SNEGSKA (reference sequence). The CDR3 contains 14 residues. The J segment lost 3 bases and the V segment lost 6 bases, leaving 11 bases of the junction unmatched. The CDR3 reads CSANLGGSSYEQYF. The CDR3 DNA is TGCAGTGCAAACCTCGGCGGGAGTAGCTACGAGCAGTACTTC.

Ten or more counts support this clonotype. The genes are TRBV20-1 and TRBJ2-1, with 7 bases aligning to TRBD1. The CDR3 is made up of 14 amino acids. Germline V gene sequence: CDR1 DFQATT, CDR2 SNEGSKA (reference sequence). V lost 6 bases and J lost 6; bases outside the gene matches: 11. CDR3: CSALRTGKANEQFF. CDR3 sequence (DNA): TGCAGTGCGCTTCGGACAGGAAAAGCCAATGAGCAGTTCTTC.

This clonotype has a count of ten or more. This chain connects TRBV7-9 to TRBJ2-1, with TRBD1 matching 12 bases. The CDR3 length is 15 residues. Germline lookup yields CDR1 SEHNR and CDR2 FQNEAQ (reference sequence). J lost 7 bases, V lost 3 bases, and 4 bases had no gene match. CDR3 residues: CASSFGTGGINEQFF. DNA of the CDR3: TGTGCCAGCAGCTTCGGGACAGGGGGCATAAATGAGCAGTTCTTC.